The next 20 T cell receptor beta chains were all read from a single sample in a study of blood T cells in healthy people across ages. With a J-beta primer mix and a sample-barcoded 5' primer, a second PCR ran about 7 to 12 cycles. TCRdb recomputed calls from the 5' RACE reads with MiXCR, one row per CDR3 protein. The sample yields more than 650,000 distinct CDR3 sequences, about 24% seen once. The sequenced sample consisted of blood. Receptors originate from a man aged 65 to 85 in good health.

The chain joins TRBV20-1 to TRBJ1-4; D uncertain. Trimming stripped 1 base from V and 2 bases from J, with 8 bases between. This CDR3 has 14 residues. Germline CDR1 and CDR2: DFQATT and SNEGSKA (reference sequence). The CDR3 sequence is CSARVSGTNEKLFF. CDR3 nucleotide sequence: TGCAGTGCTAGAGTTTCCGGGACTAATGAAAAACTGTTTTTT.

This clonotype was recorded a few times. The chain is built from TRBV30 and TRBJ1-4, with 7 bases identical to TRBD1. The CDR3 is made up of 13 amino acids. Per germline, CDR1 GTSNPN and CDR2 SVGIG (reference sequence). The V segment lost 5 bases and the J segment 3 bases; nucleotides outside the gene matches: 3. The CDR3 DNA follows: TGTGCCTGGCACAGGGGCCCTAATGAAAAACTGTTTTTT. This encodes CAWHRGPNEKLFF.

There are a few counts of this clonotype. The rearrangement links TRBV29-1 to TRBJ1-1; the D gene is possibly TRBD1 (5 bases). Deletions cut 4 bases from V and 1 base from J, with 7 bases between. CDR3 length equals 12 residues. Germline values: CDR1 SQVTM, CDR2 ANQGSEA. The CDR3 spells CSVVGRNTEAFF. CDR3 DNA: TGCAGCGTTGTGGGGCGGAACACTGAAGCTTTCTTT. The whole variable domain, remainder taken from reference TRBV29-1 and TRBJ1-1, is SAVISQKPSRDICQRGTSLTIQCQVDSQVTMMFWYRQQPGQSLTLIATANQGSEATYESGFVIDKFPISRPNLTFSTLTVSNMSPEDSSIYLCSVVGRNTEAFFGQGTRLTVV.

J is TRBJ2-7 and V is TRBV18; D unresolved. The CDR3 loop spans 12 amino acids. Trimming cost V 4 bases and J 5 bases, with 9 bases left between them. Germline CDR1 reads KGHSH; CDR2 reads LQKENI. The CDR3 sequence is CASSRILHEQYV. CDR3 in DNA: TGTGCCAGCTCACGAATCCTTCACGAGCAGTACGTC.

This clonotype was seen only a few times. J is TRBJ2-1 and V is TRBV29-1; 9 positions match TRBD2. The length of the CDR3 is 14 residues. Germline V gene data show CDR1 as SQVTM and CDR2 as ANQGSEA. V gave up 7 bases and J gave up 8 bases; unmatched junction bases: 12. CDR3 sequence reads: CSARLAVTGHEQFF. The CDR3, as DNA: TGCAGCGCAAGACTAGCGGTAACGGGGCATGAGCAGTTCTTC.

This clonotype was detected only a few times. The V gene is TRBV12-3 or TRBV12-4, the J gene TRBJ2-4; 10 bases line up with TRBD2. V was clipped by 6 bases and J by 0 bases; unmatched bases: 11. The CDR3 covers 18 residues. CDR3 in DNA: TGTGCCAGCAGGGCTAGTAGGACTAGCGGATTAGCCAAAAACATTCAGTACTTC. Translation gives CASRASRTSGLAKNIQYF.

The gene calls are TRBV3-1 and TRBJ1-4, with D tentatively TRBD1 (5 bases). Deletions cut 2 bases from V and 8 bases from J, with 15 bases between. CDR1 and CDR2 from the germline V gene are LGHDT and YNNKEL (reference sequence). This CDR3 has 15 residues. CDR3 sequence: CASSQFGTGVEKLFF. The CDR3 nucleotides read TGTGCCAGCAGCCAATTCGGGACGGGGGTAGAAAAACTGTTTTTT. The full variable domain, with the rest looked up from reference TRBV3-1 and TRBJ1-4, is DTAVSQTPKYLVTQMGNDKSIKCEQNLGHDTMYWYKQDSKKFLKIMFSYNNKELIINETVPNRFSPKSPDKAHLNLHINSLELGDSAVYFCASSQFGTGVEKLFFGSGTQLSVL.

This clonotype was observed a few times. This rearrangement joins TRBV6-7 to TRBJ2-5, with D tentatively TRBD2 (6 bases). The DNA end is a closer match to TRBJ2-7, so the J assignment may be wrong. TRBV6-7 is an ORF for which the function is uncertain. CDR3 length equals 16 residues. CDR3 sequence (DNA): TGTGCCAGCAGTTACTCGAGCGGGCTCCAGGGTTACGAGCAGTACTTC. This codes for CASSYSSGLQGYEQYF.

This clonotype was counted at least ten times. The rearrangement joins TRBV7-2 to TRBJ1-4; TRBD1 matches at 9 bases. CDR1 SGHTA and CDR2 FQGNSA come from the germline V gene. The CDR3 covers 14 residues. The V and J ends lost 6 bases and 6 bases, in that order; junction bases with no gene match: 5. CDR3 in amino acids: CASRRQGDYEKLFF. CDR3 sequence (DNA): TGTGCCAGCAGACGACAGGGGGACTATGAAAAACTGTTTTTT.

This clonotype was seen repeatedly, ten times or more. V is TRBV12-3 or TRBV12-4 and J is TRBJ1-2; tentatively, D is TRBD1 (5 bases). The ends were cut back, 6 bases at V and 8 bases at J, with 16 bases in the middle. The CDR3 length is 13 residues. CDR3 amino acids: CASSSSTRDGYTF. CDR3 DNA: TGTGCCAGCAGCAGCTCCACCAGGGACGGCTACACCTTC.

This clonotype was seen many times. This rearrangement joins TRBV12-3 or TRBV12-4 to TRBJ2-1, with TRBD2 matching over 8 bases. J gave up 4 bases and V 6 bases, and 8 bases lay outside the gene matches. The CDR3 sequence is 15 residues long. The CDR3, as DNA: TGTGCCAGCAGCCGACTAAGCGGGGGATACAATGAGCAGTTCTTC. Its protein is CASSRLSGGYNEQFF.

The chain couples TRBV29-1 to TRBJ1-1, with D possibly being TRBD1 (5 bases). V lost 4 bases to trimming and J lost 6 bases, with 15 bases between them. This CDR3 comprises 13 residues. CDR1 and CDR2 (germline): SQVTM, ANQGSEA. DNA of the CDR3: TGCAGCGTTGTTAGGACGGAGGGGTCTGAAGCTTTCTTT. This encodes CSVVRTEGSEAFF. Full variable domain (missing parts from reference TRBV29-1 and TRBJ1-1): SAVISQKPSRDICQRGTSLTIQCQVDSQVTMMFWYRQQPGQSLTLIATANQGSEATYESGFVIDKFPISRPNLTFSTLTVSNMSPEDSSIYLCSVVRTEGSEAFFGQGTRLTVV.

This clonotype was counted between two and nine times. The chain has TRBV19 and TRBJ1-2; no reliable D call. V lost 3 bases, J lost 5 bases, and 13 bases lay in between. Per germline, CDR1 LNHDA and CDR2 SQIVND (reference sequence). The CDR3 loop spans 14 amino acids. CDR3 amino acids: CASSIDRAAYGYTF. The CDR3 DNA is TGTGCCAGTAGTATCGATCGGGCAGCTTATGGCTACACCTTC. Full variable domain (outside the CDR3, taken from reference TRBV19 and TRBJ1-2): DGGITQSPKYLFRKEGQNVTLSCEQNLNHDAMYWYRQDPGQGLRLIYYSQIVNDFQKGDIAEGYSVSREKKESFPLTVTSAQKNPTAFYLCASSIDRAAYGYTFGSGTRLTVV.

The gene calls are TRBV20-1 and TRBJ1-4; no clear D. The CDR3 is 17 amino acids. Trimming pared 0 bases from V and 3 bases from J, leaving 17 bases between. From germline, CDR1 is DFQATT and CDR2 SNEGSKA (reference sequence). DNA for the CDR3: TGCAGTGCTAGAGAGAGGAGGGTTACCCGGGCTAATGAAAAACTGTTTTTT. Protein product: CSARERRVTRANEKLFF.

This clonotype was recorded many times. This rearrangement joins TRBV7-9 to TRBJ2-3, with a weak D call TRBD1 (6 bases). V lost 5 bases, J lost 0 bases, and 12 bases lay in between. This CDR3 region has 15 residues. The germline V gene has CDR1 SEHNR and CDR2 FQNEAQ (reference sequence). CDR3 amino acids: CASSPQGLSTDTQYF. The CDR3 coding sequence is TGTGCCAGCAGCCCCCAGGGGCTGAGCACAGATACGCAGTATTTT. The full variable domain, rest sourced from reference TRBV7-9 and TRBJ2-3, is DTGVSQNPRHKITKRGQNVTFRCDPISEHNRLYWYRQTLGQGPEFLTYFQNEAQLEKSRLLSDRFSAERPKGSFSTLEIQRTEQGDSAMYLCASSPQGLSTDTQYFGPGTRLTVL.

This clonotype was seen ten or more times. V gene TRBV5-1 combines with J gene TRBJ1-4, with D possibly being TRBD1 (6 bases). Trimming took 4 bases from V and 7 from J, leaving 23 bases between them. This CDR3 contains 17 residues. CDR1 and CDR2 (germline): SGHRS, YFSETQ. CDR3 in DNA: TGCGCCAGCAGCCTACCCAGGGGAACAGGCGGTGGTGAAAAACTGTTTTTT. Translation gives CASSLPRGTGGGEKLFF.

This clonotype showed up many times. The J gene is TRBJ2-1, the V gene TRBV6-5; 11 bases agree with TRBD2. The CDR3 is made up of 17 amino acids. Germline loops: CDR1 MNHEY, CDR2 SVGAGI. Trimming removed 4 bases from V and 5 bases from J; junction bases left unmatched: 10. CDR3 sequence reads: CASSSGGGLAGHNEQFF. In DNA form, the CDR3 reads TGTGCCAGCAGTTCAGGGGGAGGACTAGCGGGCCACAATGAGCAGTTCTTC.

The genes are TRBV6-6 and TRBJ2-1; 8 bases agree with TRBD2. CDR1 is MNHNY, CDR2 SVGAGI, per germline (reference sequence). CDR3 length equals 15 residues. The trim removed 6 bases at V and 4 bases at J, leaving 8 bases unmatched. DNA for the CDR3: TGTGCCAGCAGGAATAGCGGGGTACGTTACAATGAGCAGTTCTTC. It codes for CASRNSGVRYNEQFF.

This clonotype was seen only a few times. The junction departs from germline at one end; a sequencing error may be responsible. The chain joins TRBV6-1 to TRBJ2-2, with D maybe TRBD2 (5 bases). The germline V gene has CDR1 MNHNS and CDR2 SASEGT. There are 14 residues in the CDR3. Here the CDR3 reads CASREAVNTGELFF. The CDR3 DNA follows: TGTGCCAGCAGGGAAGCGGTGAACACCGGGGAGCTGTTTTTT.

This clonotype was picked up a small number of times. This chain connects TRBV30 to TRBJ1-1; perhaps TRBD1 as D (5 bases). CDR1 is GTSNPN, CDR2 SVGIG, per germline (reference sequence). Trimming removed 5 bases from V and 0 bases from J, with 13 bases in between. This CDR3 spans 14 amino acids. The CDR3, as DNA: TGTGCCTGGGGGACGGAGTTTATGAACACTGAAGCTTTCTTT. It codes for CAWGTEFMNTEAFF.